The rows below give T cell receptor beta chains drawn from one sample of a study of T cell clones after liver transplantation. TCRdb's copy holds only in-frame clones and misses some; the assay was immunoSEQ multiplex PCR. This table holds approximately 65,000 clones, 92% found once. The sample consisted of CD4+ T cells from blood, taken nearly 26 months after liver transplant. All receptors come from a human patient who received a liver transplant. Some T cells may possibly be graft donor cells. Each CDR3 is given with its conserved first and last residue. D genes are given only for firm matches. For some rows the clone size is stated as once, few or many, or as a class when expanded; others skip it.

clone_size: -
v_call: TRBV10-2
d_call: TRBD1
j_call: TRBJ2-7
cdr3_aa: CASSDSRGQWSREQYF
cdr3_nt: TGCGCCAGCAGTGATTCAAGGGGACAGTGGAGTAGGGAGCAGTACTTC

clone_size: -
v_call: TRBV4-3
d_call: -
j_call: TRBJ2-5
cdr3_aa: CASSQDRRLQETQYF
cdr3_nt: TGCGCCAGCAGCCAAGACCGCAGGCTCCAAGAGACCCAGTACTTC

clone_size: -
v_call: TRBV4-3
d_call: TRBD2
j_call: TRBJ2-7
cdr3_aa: CASSQTRREFHEQYF
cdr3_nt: TGCGCCAGCAGCCAAACCAGGCGGGAGTTCCACGAGCAGTACTTC

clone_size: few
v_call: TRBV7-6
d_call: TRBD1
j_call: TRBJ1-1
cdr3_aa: CASSPGTAFTEAFF
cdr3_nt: TGTGCCAGCAGTCCCGGGACAGCTTTCACTGAAGCTTTCTTT

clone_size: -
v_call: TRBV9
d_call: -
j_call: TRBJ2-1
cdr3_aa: CASSVGGDYNEQFF
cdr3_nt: TGTGCCAGCAGCGTAGGAGGAGACTACAATGAGCAGTTCTTC

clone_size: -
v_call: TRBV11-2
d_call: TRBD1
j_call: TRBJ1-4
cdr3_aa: CASSKTGATNEKLFF
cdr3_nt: TGTGCCAGCAGCAAGACAGGGGCAACTAATGAAAAACTGTTTTTT

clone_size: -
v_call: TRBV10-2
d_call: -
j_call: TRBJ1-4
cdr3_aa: CASSEATNEKLFF
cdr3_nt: TGCGCCAGCAGCGAAGCAACTAATGAAAAACTGTTTTTT

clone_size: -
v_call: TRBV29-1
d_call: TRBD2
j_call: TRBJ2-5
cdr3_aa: CSVEEGSGRFPPETQYF
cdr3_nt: TGCAGCGTTGAAGAGGGTAGCGGGAGATTCCCCCCCGAGACCCAGTACTTC

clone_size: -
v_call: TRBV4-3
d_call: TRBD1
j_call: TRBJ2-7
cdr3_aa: CASSQDVSDRSYEQYF
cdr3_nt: TGCGCCAGCAGCCAAGATGTCTCGGACAGGAGTTACGAGCAGTACTTC

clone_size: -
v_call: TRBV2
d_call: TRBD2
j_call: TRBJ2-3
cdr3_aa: CASSHRTSVMADTQYF
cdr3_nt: TGTGCCAGCAGTCACCGGACTAGCGTCATGGCAGATACGCAGTATTTT

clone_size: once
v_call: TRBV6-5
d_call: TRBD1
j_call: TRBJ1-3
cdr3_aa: CASSWGQGLGNTIYF
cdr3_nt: TGTGCCAGCAGCTGGGGACAGGGATTGGGAAACACCATATATTTT

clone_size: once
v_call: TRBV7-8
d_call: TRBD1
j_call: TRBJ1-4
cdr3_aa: CASSPGQGPNEKLFF
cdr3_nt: TGTGCCAGCAGCCCCGGACAGGGGCCTAATGAAAAACTGTTTTTT

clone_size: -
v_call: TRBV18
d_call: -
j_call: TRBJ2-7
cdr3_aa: CASSPNSAYEQYF
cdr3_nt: TGTGCCAGCTCACCAAACAGCGCCTACGAGCAGTACTTC

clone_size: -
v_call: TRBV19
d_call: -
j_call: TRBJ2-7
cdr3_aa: CASSLDLSGFPGYEQYF
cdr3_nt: TGTGCCAGCTCCTTGGACCTATCAGGCTTCCCGGGGTACGAGCAGTACTTC

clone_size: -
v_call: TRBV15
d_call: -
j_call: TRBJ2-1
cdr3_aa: CATSSGRFAYNEQFF
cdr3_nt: TGTGCCACCAGCAGCGGGCGTTTTGCCTACAATGAGCAGTTCTTC

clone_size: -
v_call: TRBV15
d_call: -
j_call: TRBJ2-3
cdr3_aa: CATSNGLRTDTQYF
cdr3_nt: TGTGCCACCAGCAATGGATTAAGAACAGATACGCAGTATTTT

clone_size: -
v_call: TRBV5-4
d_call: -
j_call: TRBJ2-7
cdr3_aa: CASSPRGSYEQYF
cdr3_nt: TGTGCCAGCAGCCCGAGAGGATCCTACGAGCAGTACTTC

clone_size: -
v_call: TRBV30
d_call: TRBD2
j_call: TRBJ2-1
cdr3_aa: CAWSDSGGYNEQFF
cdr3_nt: TGTGCCTGGAGTGATAGCGGGGGCTACAATGAGCAGTTCTTC

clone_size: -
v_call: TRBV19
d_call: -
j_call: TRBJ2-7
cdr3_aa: CASSISPVYEQYF
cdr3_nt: TGTGCCAGTAGTATCTCGCCTGTATACGAGCAGTACTTC

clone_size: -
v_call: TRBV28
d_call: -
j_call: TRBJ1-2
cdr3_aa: CASSSPPVSGYTF
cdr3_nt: TGTGCCAGCAGTTCCCCCCCGGTGTCTGGCTACACCTTC

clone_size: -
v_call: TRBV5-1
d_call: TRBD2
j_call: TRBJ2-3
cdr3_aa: CASSLKGGADTQYF
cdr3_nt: TGCGCCAGCAGCTTGAAGGGAGGGGCAGATACGCAGTATTTT

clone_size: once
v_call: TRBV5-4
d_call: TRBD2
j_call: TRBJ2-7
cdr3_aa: CASSLGLAGAYEQYF
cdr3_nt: TGTGCCAGCAGCTTGGGGCTAGCGGGAGCCTACGAGCAGTACTTC

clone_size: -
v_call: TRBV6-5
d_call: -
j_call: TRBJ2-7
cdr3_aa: CARTTGTYEQYF
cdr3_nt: TGTGCCAGGACGACAGGTACCTACGAGCAGTACTTC

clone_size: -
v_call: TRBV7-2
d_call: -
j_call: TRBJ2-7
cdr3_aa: CASSLYSGAYEQYF
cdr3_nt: TGTGCCAGCAGCTTATATTCGGGAGCCTACGAGCAGTACTTC

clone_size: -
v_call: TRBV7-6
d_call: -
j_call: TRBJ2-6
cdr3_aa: CASSSNRAGANVLTF
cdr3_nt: TGTGCCAGCAGCTCTAACAGGGCTGGGGCCAACGTCCTGACTTTC

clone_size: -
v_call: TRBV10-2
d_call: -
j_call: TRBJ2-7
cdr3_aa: CASHRDTSYEQYF
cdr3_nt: TGCGCCAGCCACCGGGACACCAGCTACGAGCAGTACTTC

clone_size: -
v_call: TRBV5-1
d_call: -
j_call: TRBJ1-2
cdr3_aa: CASSEPGRNNYGYTF
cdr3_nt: TGCGCCAGCAGCGAACCGGGACGGAATAACTATGGCTACACCTTC

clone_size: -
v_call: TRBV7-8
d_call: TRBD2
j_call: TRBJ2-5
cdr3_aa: CASSLAGREGEWETQYF
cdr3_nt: TGTGCCAGCAGCTTAGCGGGCCGGGAGGGGGAGTGGGAGACCCAGTACTTC

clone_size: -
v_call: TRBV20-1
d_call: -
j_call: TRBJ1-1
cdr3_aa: CSPNPGEAFF
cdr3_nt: TGCAGTCCGAATCCCGGCGAAGCTTTCTTT

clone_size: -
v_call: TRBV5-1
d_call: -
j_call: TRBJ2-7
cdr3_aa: CASSLGGVGYEQYF
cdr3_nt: TGCGCCAGCAGCTTGGGAGGGGTTGGCTACGAGCAGTACTTC